Following are 11 T cell receptor beta chains from one sample sequenced in a study of blood T cell repertoires in COVID-19. The assay was immunoSEQ multiplex PCR, and TCRdb's table has in-frame clones only and misses some. The table has approximately 150,000 clones, around 79% seen once. The specimen was peripheral blood. The origin of the receptors is an older woman with COVID-19, enrolled during active disease.

This clone was observed once. J is TRBJ2-5 and V is TRBV6-6; 11 positions match TRBD2. Germline CDR1 reads MNHNY; CDR2 reads SVGAGI (reference sequence). This CDR3 contains 16 residues. V gave up 3 bases and J gave up 3 bases; unmatched junction bases: 6. The CDR3 here is CASSYPPLAGEETQYF. The CDR3 nucleotides are TGTGCCAGCAGTTATCCGCCACTAGCGGGGGAAGAGACCCAGTACTTC.

The chain carries TRBV14 and TRBJ2-7, with 8 bases matching TRBD2. The CDR3 extends over 18 amino acids. Germline V CDR1 and CDR2: SGHDN, FVKESK. Losses at the gene ends were 4 bases for V and 5 bases for J; bases not matched to a gene: 19. The CDR3 bases are TGTGCCAGCAGCCCCGTTGGAGCGGGAGTGCCCAACATTGACGAGCAGTACTTC. Protein: CASSPVGAGVPNIDEQYF.

The genes are TRBV6-1 and TRBJ2-1; possibly TRBD2 for D (7 bases). Germline V lookup: CDR1 MNHNS, CDR2 SASEGT. Trimming took 4 bases from V and 8 from J, leaving 21 bases between them. This CDR3 is built from 16 residues. CDR3 loop: CASSAVLGGRGDEQFF. The DNA for the CDR3 is TGTGCCAGCAGTGCTGTTTTGGGGGGGCGCGGAGATGAGCAGTTCTTC.

The chain couples TRBV3-1 (or the pseudogene TRBV3-2) to TRBJ2-1; 8 bases are shared with TRBD1. The CDR3 totals 15 residues. V lost 4 bases to trimming and J lost 11 bases; unmatched junction nucleotides: 13. CDR1 and CDR2 (germline): LGHDT, YNNKEL (reference sequence). The CDR3 bases are TGTGCCAGCAGCCCCTCCTTAGGACAGGGATTTCAGCAGTTCTTC. This gives the protein CASSPSLGQGFQQFF.

The rearrangement uses TRBV7-9 and TRBJ2-1; D is unresolved. The V end lost 1 base, the J end lost 7 bases, and 11 bases lay between the germline ends. This CDR3 is built from 14 residues. CDR1 is SEHNR and CDR2 is FQNEAQ in the germline V gene (reference sequence). The CDR3 sequence is CASSLGHVMNEQFF. In DNA, the CDR3 is TGTGCCAGCAGCTTAGGGCACGTAATGAATGAGCAGTTCTTC.

The chain employs TRBV29-1 and TRBJ2-7; no clear D gene. CDR1 is SQVTM, CDR2 ANQGSEA, per germline. The CDR3 contains 12 residues. V was shortened by 4 bases and J by 1 base, with 8 bases between the two germline ends. In DNA form, the CDR3 reads TGCAGCGTTGGTAGAACTTCCTACGAGCAGTACTTC. Its translation is CSVGRTSYEQYF.

The chain is built from TRBV15 and TRBJ2-5; the match to TRBD1 covers 7 bases. The CDR3 totals 13 residues. The ends lost 3 bases at V and 2 bases at J; junction bases unmatched: 0. In germline, CDR1 is LNHNV, CDR2 YYDKDF (reference sequence). In nucleotides, the CDR3 is TGTGCCACCAGCAGGGGACAGCAAGAGACCCAGTACTTC. Residues: CATSRGQQETQYF. The whole variable domain, filled in from reference TRBV15 and TRBJ2-5, reads DAMVIQNPRYQVTQFGKPVTLSCSQTLNHNVMYWYQQKSSQAPKLLFHYYDKDFNNEADTPDNFQSRRPNTSFCFLDIRSPGLGDTAMYLCATSRGQQETQYFGPGTRLLVL.

V usage is TRBV6-6 and J usage is TRBJ2-1; TRBD2 agrees at 11 bases. The CDR3 length is 16 residues. The trim removed 5 bases at V and 4 bases at J, leaving 7 bases unmatched. Germline V lookup: CDR1 MNHNY, CDR2 SVGAGI (reference sequence). Here the CDR3 DNA reads TGTGCCAGCAGTCCAACGACTAGCGGGGTATACAATGAGCAGTTCTTC. Translated, it gives CASSPTTSGVYNEQFF.

The chain links TRBV2 to TRBJ2-5; D is perhaps TRBD2 (5 bases). In germline, CDR1 is SNHLY, CDR2 FYNNEI. This CDR3 region has 14 residues. Trimming stripped 3 bases from V and 1 base from J, with 9 bases between. The CDR3 region is CASSERRVQETQYF. As DNA, the CDR3 is TGTGCCAGCAGTGAGCGGCGGGTCCAAGAGACCCAGTACTTC.

The chain joins TRBV14 to TRBJ2-5, with TRBD2 matching 12 bases. The germline V gene has CDR1 SGHDN and CDR2 FVKESK. The CDR3 has 16 amino acids. V shed 1 base, J shed 4 bases, and the junction held 4 bases outside the gene matches. The CDR3 loop is CASSQVRTSGIETQYF. The CDR3 region has the DNA TGTGCCAGCAGCCAAGTGAGGACTAGCGGGATAGAGACCCAGTACTTC.

This chain links TRBV28 with TRBJ1-1; D is perhaps TRBD1 (5 bases). The germline V gene encodes CDR1 MDHEN and CDR2 SYDVKM. V was pared by 3 bases and J by 5 bases, with 28 bases between. The CDR3 is 19 amino acids. The DNA of the CDR3 is TGTGCCAGCAGTTTCAACTTTGCCGGGGGACCGGATTGGAAAACTGAAGCTTTCTTT. As protein: CASSFNFAGGPDWKTEAFF. The full variable domain, with the rest looked up from reference TRBV28 and TRBJ1-1, is DVKVTQSSRYLVKRTGEKVFLECVQDMDHENMFWYRQDPGLGLRLIYFSYDVKMKEKGDIPEGYSVSREKKERFSLILESASTNQTSMYLCASSFNFAGGPDWKTEAFFGQGTRLTVV.